This entry describes one T cell receptor beta chain. The data were produced by immunoSEQ multiplex PCR, yet TCRdb's version contains in-frame clones alone and is incomplete. The sample consists of some 120,000 clones, 75% to 95% of them appearing once. The CDR3 covers 12 residues. In germline, CDR1 is SGHRS, CDR2 YFSETQ. V was cut by 4 bases and J by 3 bases, with 6 bases left in between. This specimen belongs to a study of T cell clones after liver transplantation. The source was CD4+ T cells from blood, collected 12 months after liver transplant. This rearrangement joins TRBV5-1 to TRBJ2-3; no firm D call. The TCR originated in a human patient who received a liver transplant. Certain T cells may be donor cells from the graft. CDR3 in DNA: TGCGCCAGCAGCCCGGCAACAGATACGCAGTATTTT. It codes for CASSPATDTQYF. Looking up the rest from reference TRBV5-1 and TRBJ2-3 gives the full variable domain: KAGVTQTPRYLIKTRGQQVTLSCSPISGHRSVSWYQQTPGQGLQFLFEYFSETQRNKGNFPGRFSGRQFSNSRSEMNVSTLELGDSALYLCASSPATDTQYFGPGTRLTVL.